The rows below give T cell receptor beta chains drawn from one sample of a study of regulatory T cells in long-lasting Graves disease. One entry per CDR3 protein results from TCRdb running MiXCR on the multiplex PCR reads. This sample has a few hundred thousand distinct CDR3 sequences; roughly 13% occur once, and the top ten carry under 10%. This sample was also put to use in a study of T cells in Graves' hyperthyroidism and ophthalmopathy.

The specimen comprised peripheral blood mononuclear cells (PBMCs), sampled at new diagnosis, from a patient treated with antithyroid drugs. The receptor set was obtained from a man aged 30 to 39 with Graves disease. Both conserved end residues are part of each CDR3. D genes are given only for firm matches. The size of a clone is reported for some rows only, either as once, few or many, or as a class for expanded clones.

j_call: TRBJ2-1; clone_size: many; v_call: TRBV12-3/TRBV12-4; d_call: TRBD2; cdr3_aa: CASTHEGPTSGANNEQFF; cdr3_nt: TGTGCCAGCACTCATGAGGGTCCGACTAGCGGGGCCAACAATGAGCAGTTCTTC
j_call: TRBJ1-1; clone_size: many; v_call: TRBV6-1; d_call: .; cdr3_aa: CASTRGGGKTEAFF; cdr3_nt: TGTGCCAGCACCAGAGGGGGGGGGAAGACTGAAGCTTTCTTT
j_call: TRBJ2-1; clone_size: .; v_call: TRBV30; d_call: TRBD2; cdr3_aa: CAWSATSGGYNEQFF; cdr3_nt: TGTGCCTGGAGCGCTACTAGCGGAGGGTACAATGAGCAGTTCTTC
j_call: TRBJ2-1; clone_size: many; v_call: TRBV20-1; d_call: TRBD2; cdr3_aa: CSAPGLAGVFSYNEQFF; cdr3_nt: TGCAGTGCCCCGGGACTAGCGGGAGTATTCTCCTACAATGAGCAGTTCTTC
j_call: TRBJ2-4; clone_size: .; v_call: TRBV20-1; d_call: .; cdr3_aa: CSAPSHIVAKNIQYF; cdr3_nt: TGCAGTGCGCCCTCGCATATTGTGGCCAAAAACATTCAGTACTTC
j_call: TRBJ2-7; clone_size: many; v_call: TRBV20-1; d_call: TRBD2; cdr3_aa: CSARTMGLAYEQYF; cdr3_nt: TGCAGTGCTAGAACGATGGGACTAGCTTACGAGCAGTACTTC
j_call: TRBJ2-3; clone_size: few; v_call: TRBV5-1; d_call: .; cdr3_aa: CATTVGRWGADTQYF; cdr3_nt: TGCGCCACCACCGTGGGCCGGTGGGGTGCAGATACGCAGTATTTT
j_call: TRBJ1-2; clone_size: many; v_call: TRBV6-1; d_call: .; cdr3_aa: CASSEGTANYGYTF; cdr3_nt: TGTGCCAGCAGTGAAGGAACAGCAAACTATGGCTACACCTTC
j_call: TRBJ1-2; clone_size: many; v_call: TRBV12-3/TRBV12-4; d_call: TRBD1; cdr3_aa: CASSLDRGPGYTF; cdr3_nt: TGTGCCAGCAGTTTAGATAGGGGGCCAGGCTACACCTTC
j_call: TRBJ2-1; clone_size: many; v_call: TRBV2; d_call: .; cdr3_aa: CASSEVSIEQFF; cdr3_nt: TGTGCCAGCAGTGAAGTTAGCATTGAGCAGTTCTTC
j_call: TRBJ2-7; clone_size: .; v_call: TRBV10-3; d_call: .; cdr3_aa: CAISESGGDAGEQYF; cdr3_nt: TGTGCCATCAGTGAGTCAGGGGGGGACGCGGGGGAGCAGTACTTC
j_call: TRBJ2-7; clone_size: many; v_call: TRBV29-1; d_call: TRBD2; cdr3_aa: CSVESGLAGGASYEQYF; cdr3_nt: TGCAGCGTTGAATCGGGACTAGCGGGAGGGGCAAGCTACGAGCAGTACTTC